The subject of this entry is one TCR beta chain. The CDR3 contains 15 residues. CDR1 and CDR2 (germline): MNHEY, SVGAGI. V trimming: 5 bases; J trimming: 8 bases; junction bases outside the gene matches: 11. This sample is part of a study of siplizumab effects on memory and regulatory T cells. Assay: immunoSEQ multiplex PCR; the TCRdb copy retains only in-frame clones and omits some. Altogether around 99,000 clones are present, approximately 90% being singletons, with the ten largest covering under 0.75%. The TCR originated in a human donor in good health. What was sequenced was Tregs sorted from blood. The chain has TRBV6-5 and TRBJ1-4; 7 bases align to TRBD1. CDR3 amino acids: CASSTTTGMGEKLFF. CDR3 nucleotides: TGTGCCAGCAGTACCACGACAGGGATGGGAGAAAAACTGTTTTTT.